This TCR beta chain was captured in a study of tumor and adjacent non-tumor tissue in lung cancer. Study results and caveats: Significantly higher TCR diversity was found in tumor than normal lung.

No cell sorting was done before RNA was extracted from the tissue. Distant lung tissue was collected more than 3 cm away from the tumor edge. This clonotype has only a few counts. Its antigen is still unknown. The library came from three nested PCR rounds adapted from ARM-PCR protocols. TCRdb independently ran MiXCR on the multiplex PCR reads; one entry per CDR3 protein. In the table there are more than 45,000 distinct CDR3 sequences, about 70% of which are singletons. The clonotype originates from a woman aged 55-75 years with non-small cell lung cancer. Sequencing was carried out using distant non-tumor lung tissue.

The CDR3 region is CSARDGWGNQPQHF. For the CDR3, the DNA is TGCAGTGCTAGAGACGGATGGGGAAATCAGCCCCAGCATTTT. The chain uses TRBV20-1 and TRBJ1-5; D gene uncertain. The ends were cut back, 0 bases at V and 4 bases at J, with 10 bases in the middle. The CDR3 contains 14 residues. The germline gives CDR1 DFQATT, CDR2 SNEGSKA (reference sequence).